This section outlines one T cell receptor (beta chain) sequence together with its context. The target antigen is unknown. Sorted subsets were CFSE-labeled and cultured approximately 5 days with allogeneic dendritic cells. The assay was immunoSEQ multiplex PCR, and TCRdb's table has in-frame clones only and misses some. The sample consists of about 3,500 clones, just under 60% of them appearing once. These data belong to a study of regulatory dendritic cells for organ transplantation. Study information: Regulatory dendritic cells were monocyte-derived, receiving vitamin D3 on days 0 and 4 and IL-10 on day 4.

Sample: memory CD8+ T cells from blood cultured with dendritic cells. Subset: CD45RO+ memory T cells. The sequence came from a human donor in good health.

CDR3 residues: CASSTGPWGEQYF. The CDR3 DNA is TGTGCCAGCTCCACAGGCCCATGGGGCGAGCAGTACTTC. The rearrangement uses TRBV6-6 and TRBJ2-7; D possibly corresponds to TRBD1 (5 bases). CDR1 is MNHNY, CDR2 SVGAGI, per germline (reference sequence). Trimming left V 8 bases short and J 6 bases short, with 17 bases between. The CDR3 loop spans 13 amino acids.